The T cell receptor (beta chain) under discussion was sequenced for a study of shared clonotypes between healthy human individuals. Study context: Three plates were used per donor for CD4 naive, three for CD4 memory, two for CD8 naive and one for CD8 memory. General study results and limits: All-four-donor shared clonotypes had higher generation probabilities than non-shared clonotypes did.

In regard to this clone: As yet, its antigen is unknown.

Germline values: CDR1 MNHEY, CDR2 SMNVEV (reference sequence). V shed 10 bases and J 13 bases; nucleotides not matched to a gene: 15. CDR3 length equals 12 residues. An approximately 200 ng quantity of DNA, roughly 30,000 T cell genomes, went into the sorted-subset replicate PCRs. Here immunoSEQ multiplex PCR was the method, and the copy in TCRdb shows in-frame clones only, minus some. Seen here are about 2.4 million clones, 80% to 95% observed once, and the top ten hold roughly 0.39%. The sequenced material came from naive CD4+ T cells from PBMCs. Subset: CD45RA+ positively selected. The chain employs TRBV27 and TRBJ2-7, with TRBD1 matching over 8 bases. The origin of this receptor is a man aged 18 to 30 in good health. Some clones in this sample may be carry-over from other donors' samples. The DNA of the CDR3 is TGTGCCAAAGAGCCACAGGGGGGCGAGCCTTACTTC. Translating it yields CAKEPQGGEPYF.